A selection of T cell receptor beta chains follows, all from one sample in a study of vaccination and CD4 T cells after COVID-19. Each CDR3 protein is one row after TCRdb ran MiXCR on the PCR reads. Among approximately 24,000 distinct CDR3 sequences listed, 25% to 30% were seen once. These receptors have no identified antigens. Sequenced here: CD4+ T cells from blood, cultured in vitro, sampled about 7 months after SARS-CoV-2 vaccination. The origin of the receptors is a human donor who had recovered from COVID-19. The CDR3 runs from the conserved cysteine through the conserved F or W. D genes are given only for firm matches. The size of a clone is reported for some rows only, either as once, few or many, or as a class for expanded clones.

TRBV4-1,-,-,TRBJ1-1,TGCGCCAGCAGCCAAGCCGCGGTGGGGAACACTGAAGCTTTCTTT,CASSQAAVGNTEAFF
TRBV10-3,-,few,TRBJ2-5,TGTGCCATCAGTGGAGGGCCGGGGGAGACCCAGTACTTC,CAISGGPGETQYF
TRBV24-1,TRBD2,medium-sized,TRBJ2-5,TGTGCCACCAGTGAGCCTGGAGCGGGAAAGGAGACCCAGTACTTC,CATSEPGAGKETQYF
TRBV7-8,TRBD2,-,TRBJ2-7,TGTGCCAGCAGCTTAGCCTCTAGCGGGAGGGACTCCTACGAGCAGTACTTC,CASSLASSGRDSYEQYF
TRBV7-8,-,-,TRBJ1-1,TGTGCCAGCAGCTTATCTCTGGCCACTGAAGCTTTCTTT,CASSLSLATEAFF
TRBV9,-,-,TRBJ2-7,TGTGCCAGCAGCGGCACAGCCTACGAGCAGTACTTC,CASSGTAYEQYF
TRBV15,-,-,TRBJ2-7,TGTGCCACCAGCAGAGAAGGGACGCGGTACGTCGAGCAGTACTTC,CATSREGTRYVEQYF
TRBV7-8,TRBD1,many,TRBJ1-5,TGTGCCAGCAGCTTAGAACGGACAGGGTATCAGCCCCAGCATTTT,CASSLERTGYQPQHF
TRBV6-2/TRBV6-3,-,-,TRBJ2-1,TGTGCCAGCAGCAGGGACTTTTTCCATGAGCAGTTCTTC,CASSRDFFHEQFF
TRBV20-1,TRBD2,-,TRBJ2-1,TGCAGTGCCCCGATCTCCACCGGGACTAGCGGGAGGAACTCCTACAATGAGCAGTTCTTC,CSAPISTGTSGRNSYNEQFF
TRBV20-1,-,few,TRBJ2-3,TGCAGTGCTAGTCTGGGCCCAGATACGCAGTATTTT,CSASLGPDTQYF
TRBV20-1,-,-,TRBJ2-1,TGCAGTGCTAGAGATTGGGGCGGTAGCTCCTACAATGAGCAGTTCTTC,CSARDWGGSSYNEQFF
TRBV20-1,-,few,TRBJ2-7,TGCAGTGCGGGGACGTCGTGGGGACGGAACTACGAGCAGTACTTC,CSAGTSWGRNYEQYF
TRBV20-1,-,-,TRBJ1-4,TGCAGTGCTACAAGGATTGTTGAAAAACTGTTTTTT,CSATRIVEKLFF
TRBV7-8,-,few,TRBJ1-6,TGTGCCAGCAGCTTCAGTCAGGATAATTCACCCCTCCACTTT,CASSFSQDNSPLHF
TRBV19,-,few,TRBJ1-5,TGTGCCAGTAATGGGGGGATGGGCAATCAGCCCCAGCATTTT,CASNGGMGNQPQHF
TRBV20-1,TRBD2,few,TRBJ2-7,TGCAGTGCTAGAAGGACTAGTCCCGAGCAGTACTTC,CSARRTSPEQYF
TRBV6-5,-,-,TRBJ2-3,TGTGCCAGCAGTTACTTCCGGGACACAGATACGCAGTATTTT,CASSYFRDTDTQYF
TRBV7-2,-,once,TRBJ2-4,TGTGCCAGCAGCTTAGTAACGGGAGCGGGAGCCAAAAACATTCAGTACTTC,CASSLVTGAGAKNIQYF
TRBV28,-,-,TRBJ1-2,TGTGCCAGCAGTCCCCCCCCTAACTATGGCTACACCTTC,CASSPPPNYGYTF
TRBV6-1,-,-,TRBJ2-1,TGTGCCAGCAGCTCAAGTGGGCACAATGAGCAGTTCTTC,CASSSSGHNEQFF
TRBV10-3,-,-,TRBJ2-1,TGTGCCATCAGTGAGTCGATGACTGGGACTGCCCTCTACAATGAGCAGTTCTTC,CAISESMTGTALYNEQFF
TRBV12-2,-,-,TRBJ2-1,TGTGCAAGTCGCTTAGGGAAGAATGAGCAGTTCTTC,CASRLGKNEQFF
TRBV6-1,-,-,TRBJ1-2,TGTGCCAGCAGCTCGCCGTACGGGGACGGCTACACCTTC,CASSSPYGDGYTF
TRBV11-2,-,once,TRBJ2-4,TGTGCCAGCAGATCAGGGAACATTCAGTACTTC,CASRSGNIQYF
TRBV28,-,few,TRBJ1-5,TGTGCCAGCACCACGCATCAGCCCCAGCATTTT,CASTTHQPQHF
TRBV4-1,-,-,TRBJ2-5,TGCGCCAGCAGCCAAGAGGGTGGGGGCTGGGAGACCCAGTACTTC,CASSQEGGGWETQYF
TRBV28,TRBD1,-,TRBJ2-7,TGTGCCAGCAGTTTATACGCACAGGGGCCTGGGAGGCAGTACTTC,CASSLYAQGPGRQYF
TRBV7-2,-,few,TRBJ2-5,TGTGCCAGCAGCTTAGGATTGCGGGAAGAGACCCAGTACTTC,CASSLGLREETQYF
TRBV28,TRBD2,few,TRBJ2-1,TGTGCCAGCAGTGGTAGCGGGAGGGAGCCCTACAATGAGCAGTTCTTC,CASSGSGREPYNEQFF